These 7 T cell receptor beta chains were all obtained from the same sample, sequenced in a study of CD4 T cell repertoires in COVID-19. Repertoires were generated with immunoSEQ multiplex PCR, while TCRdb's copy carries only in-frame clones and drops some. This sample has about 24,000 clones; more than 85% occur once, and the top ten carry 0.66%. The memory T cells were sequenced right after ex vivo isolation, without culture. This sample comprised circulating follicular helper CD4+ T cells (cTfh) from blood, obtained before the COVID-19 pandemic. The receptors were sampled from a human donor who had COVID-19.

This chain joins TRBV18 and TRBJ1-6, with D possibly matching TRBD1 (5 bases). This CDR3 region has 14 residues. Germline V gene sequence: CDR1 KGHSH, CDR2 LQKENI. Trimming removed 2 bases at V and 9 bases at J, with 11 bases between. The DNA of the CDR3 is TGTGCCAGCTCACCAAAACAGGAAGGTTCACCCCTCCACTTT. This sequence encodes CASSPKQEGSPLHF.

This clone showed up just a few times. This chain links TRBV12-5 with TRBJ1-5; perhaps TRBD1 as D (6 bases). CDR1 is LGHNT and CDR2 is FRNRAP in the germline V gene. This CDR3 comprises 15 residues. The DNA for the CDR3 is TGTGCAAGCTCACTACAGGGAAATAGCAATCAGCCCCAGCATTTT. Translation gives CASSLQGNSNQPQHF.

In its sample, this clone was seen once. The V and J genes are TRBV28 and TRBJ1-4; D perhaps matches TRBD1 (6 bases). Deletions cut 3 bases from V and 6 bases from J, with 11 bases between. Per the germline V gene, CDR1 is MDHEN and CDR2 is SYDVKM. CDR3 length: 14 residues. The CDR3 loop is CASSLGGGYEKLFF. For the CDR3, the DNA is TGTGCCAGCAGTTTGGGAGGGGGATATGAAAAACTGTTTTTT.

This clone was found once. The V gene is TRBV5-3, the J gene TRBJ2-7, with unresolved D. TRBV5-3 is treated as an ORF (open reading frame) with a function not yet certain. The CDR3 sequence is 11 residues long. V was shortened by 4 bases and J by 11 bases, with 13 bases between the two germline ends. The CDR3 is CARSMWATKYF. The DNA of the CDR3 is TGTGCCAGAAGCATGTGGGCAACGAAGTACTTC.

The rearrangement joins TRBV11-2 to TRBJ1-2; no clear D. Trimming pared 5 bases from V and 1 base from J, leaving 8 bases between. The germline V gene encodes CDR1 SGHAT and CDR2 FQNNGV. CDR3 length: 13 residues. For the CDR3, the DNA is TGTGCCAGCAGCCCAGACAATAACTATGGCTACACCTTC. It translates to CASSPDNNYGYTF.

The chain joins TRBV9 to TRBJ2-7, with 7 bases matching TRBD1. The CDR3 is 14 amino acids. The germline V gene has CDR1 SGDLS and CDR2 YYNGEE. The trim removed 0 bases at V and 4 bases at J, leaving 4 bases unmatched. Written as DNA, the CDR3 is TGTGCCAGCAGCGTAGGACAGGGAATTTACGAGCAGTACTTC. Translating gives CASSVGQGIYEQYF.

The chain is built from TRBV6-6 and TRBJ2-7, with 7 bases aligning to TRBD1. The CDR3 length is 14 residues. Germline V gene lookup returns CDR1 MNHNY and CDR2 SVGAGI (reference sequence). V lost 5 bases, J lost 3 bases, and 7 bases stayed unmatched. The CDR3 nucleotides read TGTGCCAGCAGTCCGGGACAGAAGAACTACGAGCAGTACTTC. Protein: CASSPGQKNYEQYF.